Sequencing of this TCR beta chain was carried out in a study of CD8 T cells in Susac syndrome. General study points: Individuals included in the TCR sequencing and HLA analysis were acknowledged by the study to be relatively few in number.

To note about this clonotype: As yet, its antigen is unknown.

An input of roughly 0.45 to 1 ug of RNA was subjected to reverse transcription using random hexamers. Multiplex immunoSEQ PCR targeted 54 Vbeta and 13 Jbeta TCR beta segments. Each CDR3 protein is one row after TCRdb ran MiXCR on the immunoSEQ multiplex PCR reads. Here the sample spans roughly 130,000 distinct CDR3 sequences, nearly 95% being singletons. The controls, all healthy donors, were matched for age and sex. Between the trimmed V and J ends, which lost 6 bases and 4 bases, there was a span of 11 bases. This CDR3 has 12 residues. CDR1 SQVTM and CDR2 ANQGSEA come from the germline V gene. The chain is built from TRBV29-1 and TRBJ2-3; D remains ambiguous. The sample consisted of CD4+ T cells from PBMCs. This sequence originates from a human donor in good health. CDR3 in amino acids: CSVTESADTQYF. The CDR3 DNA reads as TGCAGCGTCACCGAATCGGCAGATACGCAGTATTTT.